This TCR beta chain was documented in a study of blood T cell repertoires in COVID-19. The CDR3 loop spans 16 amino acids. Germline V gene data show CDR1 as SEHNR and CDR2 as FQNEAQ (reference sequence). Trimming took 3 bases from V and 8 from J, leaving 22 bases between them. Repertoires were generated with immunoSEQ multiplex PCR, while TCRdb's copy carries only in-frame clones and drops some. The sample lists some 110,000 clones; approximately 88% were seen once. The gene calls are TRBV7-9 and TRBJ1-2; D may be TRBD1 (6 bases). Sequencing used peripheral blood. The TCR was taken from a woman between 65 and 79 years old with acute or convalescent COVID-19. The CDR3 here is CASSFVGQGLRNGYTF. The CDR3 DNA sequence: TGTGCCAGCAGCTTCGTTGGGCAGGGGTTGAGGAACGGCTACACCTTC.